Following are 14 T cell receptor beta chains from one sample sequenced in a study of T-cell memory formation after mild COVID-19. TCRdb analysed the 5' RACE reads with MiXCR anew, one entry per CDR3 protein. In the table there are roughly 47,000 distinct CDR3 sequences, around 7% of which are singletons. Sequenced sample: PBMCs or a T cell subset sorted from them (not recorded which). All receptors derive from a man aged 18 to 30 who had mild COVID-19 (a few samples of this study predate the infection). Cell type and time point are not known.

V is TRBV5-1 and J is TRBJ2-5; tentatively, D is TRBD1 (5 bases). V was shortened by 0 bases and J by 2 bases, with 11 bases between the two germline ends. The germline V gene has CDR1 SGHRS and CDR2 YFSETQ. There are 15 residues in the CDR3. The CDR3 loop reads CASSLGQIIQETQYF. For the CDR3, the DNA is TGCGCCAGCAGCTTGGGACAGATCATTCAAGAGACCCAGTACTTC.

This clonotype was observed a few times. The chain carries TRBV2 and TRBJ2-1; TRBD1 might be the D (5 bases). Deletions cut 3 bases from V and 9 bases from J, with 12 bases between. CDR1 is SNHLY and CDR2 is FYNNEI in the germline V gene. The length of the CDR3 is 13 residues. Written as DNA, the CDR3 is TGTGCCAGCAGTGACGTTCCAGACAGTGAGCAGTTCTTC. Encoded protein: CASSDVPDSEQFF.

This clonotype was counted between two and nine times. The chain carries TRBV3-1 and TRBJ2-5; maybe TRBD2 (6 bases). The germline V gene encodes CDR1 LGHDT and CDR2 YNNKEL (reference sequence). This CDR3 is built from 14 residues. V lost 4 bases and J 2 bases, leaving 11 bases between the germline ends. The CDR3 nucleotides read TGTGCCAGCAGCCGTCGGGACTTTCAAGAGACCCAGTACTTC. Its protein is CASSRRDFQETQYF.

This clonotype has ten or more counts. This chain uses TRBV5-1 with TRBJ1-5; TRBD1 might be the D (6 bases). The CDR3 length is 14 residues. Germline CDR1 reads SGHRS; CDR2 reads YFSETQ. Trimming stripped 4 bases from V and 6 bases from J, with 14 bases between. CDR3 sequence (DNA): TGCGCCAGCAGCCCGGACAGTCCGGCTCAGCCCCAGCATTTT. Protein: CASSPDSPAQPQHF. The whole variable domain, remainder taken from reference TRBV5-1 and TRBJ1-5, is KAGVTQTPRYLIKTRGQQVTLSCSPISGHRSVSWYQQTPGQGLQFLFEYFSETQRNKGNFPGRFSGRQFSNSRSEMNVSTLELGDSALYLCASSPDSPAQPQHFGDGTRLSIL.

This sequence joins TRBV7-2 and TRBJ2-3; 8 bases match TRBD2. The CDR3 covers 15 residues. Germline lookup yields CDR1 SGHTA and CDR2 FQGNSA. J was trimmed by 6 bases and V by 2 bases; bases with no gene match: 7. In DNA, the CDR3 is TGTGCCAGCAGCTTATCGGCGGGGGGTGTGGATACGCAGTATTTT. This translates into CASSLSAGGVDTQYF. Based on the CDR3 plus reference TRBV7-2 and TRBJ2-3, the full variable domain is GAGVSQSPSNKVTEKGKDVELRCDPISGHTALYWYRQSLGQGLEFLIYFQGNSAPDKSGLPSDRFSAERTGGSVSTLTIQRTQQEDSAVYLCASSLSAGGVDTQYFGPGTRLTVL.

This clonotype was detected a few times. The chain couples TRBV29-1 to TRBJ1-2; a possible D gene is TRBD1 (5 bases). Looked up from germline, CDR1 is SQVTM and CDR2 is ANQGSEA. CDR3 size: 13 residues. V lost 0 bases to trimming and J lost 8 bases, with 13 bases between them. CDR3 sequence: CSVEDRQGWGYTF. CDR3 DNA: TGCAGCGTTGAAGATCGCCAGGGCTGGGGCTACACCTTC.

In its sample, this clonotype was seen many times. The rearrangement joins TRBV7-9 to TRBJ1-1; D uncertain. The CDR3 runs 13 residues. V gave up 5 bases and J gave up 1 base, with 8 bases separating them. CDR1 and CDR2 (germline): SEHNR, FQNEAQ (reference sequence). CDR3 in DNA: TGTGCCAGCAGCCCGAGACAGAACACTGAAGCTTTCTTT. This codes for CASSPRQNTEAFF.

This clonotype was seen a few times. The chain uses TRBV18 and TRBJ1-5; weak D call: TRBD1 (5 bases). The CDR3 consists of 16 residues. Germline V gene sequence: CDR1 KGHSH, CDR2 LQKENI. V was trimmed by 4 bases and J by 0 bases, leaving 13 bases between them. CDR3: CASSQERQYSNQPQHF. As DNA, the CDR3 is TGTGCCAGCTCACAGGAACGACAGTATAGCAATCAGCCCCAGCATTTT. The variable domain in full, with the rest retrieved from reference TRBV18 and TRBJ1-5, is NAGVMQNPRHLVRRRGQEARLRCSPMKGHSHVYWYRQLPEEGLKFMVYLQKENIIDESGMPKERFSAEFPKEGPSILRIQQVVRGDSAAYFCASSQERQYSNQPQHFGDGTRLSIL.

This clonotype was detected a few times. The chain is built from TRBV20-1 and TRBJ2-6; D is possibly TRBD1 (5 bases). V lost 2 bases and J 4 bases, leaving 18 bases between the germline ends. The V gene's germline CDR1 is DFQATT and CDR2 SNEGSKA (reference sequence). The CDR3 totals 17 residues. CDR3 sequence reads: CSARPPKGFSGANVLTF. DNA of the CDR3: TGCAGTGCTAGACCACCGAAGGGGTTCTCCGGGGCCAACGTCCTGACTTTC.

This clonotype has a handful of counts. This chain connects TRBV7-2 to TRBJ2-1; the match to TRBD2 covers 7 bases. The trim removed 3 bases at V and 12 bases at J, leaving 8 bases unmatched. The CDR3 runs 13 residues. Germline CDR1 and CDR2: SGHTA and FQGNSA. CDR3 sequence (DNA): TGTGCCAGCAGCTTTACCGGGGGGTCAGGGCAGTTCTTC. As protein: CASSFTGGSGQFF. Together with reference TRBV7-2 and TRBJ2-1, the CDR3 gives the full variable domain: GAGVSQSPSNKVTEKGKDVELRCDPISGHTALYWYRQSLGQGLEFLIYFQGNSAPDKSGLPSDRFSAERTGGSVSTLTIQRTQQEDSAVYLCASSFTGGSGQFFGPGTRLTVL.

This clonotype was observed once. The V and J genes are TRBV6-5 and TRBJ1-2; no clear D gene. Looked up from germline, CDR1 is MNHEY and CDR2 is SVGAGI. The CDR3 is 14 amino acids. The V end was cut by 6 bases, the J end by 2 bases, with 13 bases between. CDR3 residues: CASSTTIVNYGYTF. In DNA form, the CDR3 reads TGTGCCAGCAGCACCACAATAGTGAACTATGGCTACACCTTC.

This clonotype has ten or more counts. The chain carries TRBV27 and TRBJ2-5, with D perhaps given as TRBD1 or TRBD2 (6 bases each). Germline V gene lookup returns CDR1 MNHEY and CDR2 SMNVEV (reference sequence). The CDR3 contains 14 residues. V lost 1 base, J lost 5 bases, and 11 bases lay in between. The CDR3 is CASSLWGALETQYF. CDR3 DNA: TGTGCCAGCAGTTTATGGGGGGCCCTGGAGACCCAGTACTTC.

This clonotype has more than one count but fewer than ten. The chain has TRBV9 and TRBJ2-3; D not resolved. Germline loops: CDR1 SGDLS, CDR2 YYNGEE. V lost 2 bases, J lost 0 bases, and 7 bases lay in between. This CDR3 comprises 14 residues. CDR3 in DNA: TGTGCCAGCAGCGTGTATTCTAGCACAGATACGCAGTATTTT. Translation gives CASSVYSSTDTQYF.

This clonotype was picked up many times. The chain carries TRBV7-9 and TRBJ2-1, with unresolved D. The V end lost 5 bases, the J end lost 7 bases, and 12 bases lay between the germline ends. The CDR3 is 13 amino acids. The germline V gene encodes CDR1 SEHNR and CDR2 FQNEAQ (reference sequence). CDR3 sequence: CASSGLGENEQFF. The DNA of the CDR3 is TGTGCCAGCAGCGGGCTTGGCGAGAATGAGCAGTTCTTC.